Following are 13 T cell receptor beta chains from one sample sequenced in a study of cytomegalovirus exposure and HLA in healthy donors. PCR was performed using 60 Vbeta and 13 Jbeta primers. Clones were sequenced by immunoSEQ multiplex PCR, and TCRdb holds only the in-frame ones, with some missing. The table records about 120,000 clones, 50% to 70% of them present only once. The material sequenced was PBMCs. These receptors were obtained from a woman between 35 and 50 years old in good health and CMV-seropositive.

The chain links TRBV9 to TRBJ2-3, with TRBD1 identical over 9 bases. The J segment lost 6 bases and the V segment lost 3 bases, leaving 5 bases of the junction unmatched. CDR3 length: 14 amino acids. CDR1 and CDR2 from the germline V gene are SGDLS and YYNGEE. This chain's CDR3 is CASSATGGGDTQYF. CDR3 in DNA: TGTGCCAGCAGCGCCACAGGGGGCGGGGATACGCAGTATTTT.

The chain joins TRBV7-9 to TRBJ1-4, with 7 positions matching TRBD1. V lost 5 bases and J lost 2; bases outside the gene matches: 8. Germline CDR1 is SEHNR and CDR2 is FQNEAQ (reference sequence). The CDR3 covers 16 residues. For the CDR3, the DNA is TGTGCCAGCAGCGGACAGGCAGGGTTCACTAATGAAAAACTGTTTTTT. This translates into CASSGQAGFTNEKLFF.

The J gene is TRBJ2-7, the V gene TRBV2; D is perhaps TRBD1 (6 bases). Germline CDR1 is SNHLY and CDR2 is FYNNEI. The V gene lost 7 bases and the J gene lost 4 bases, with 17 bases spanning the gap. The CDR3 totals 14 residues. The CDR3 spells CASNEDRQLYEQYF. CDR3 in DNA: TGTGCCAGCAACGAGGACAGACAACTTTACGAGCAGTACTTC.

This clone is a singleton in its sample. The rearrangement uses TRBV4-2 and TRBJ1-1; TRBD1 aligns across 7 bases. Germline values: CDR1 LGHNA, CDR2 YNFKEQ. J was trimmed by 2 bases and V by 0 bases; bases with no gene match: 3. This CDR3 comprises 15 residues. The DNA for the CDR3 is TGTGCCAGCAGCCAAGAAGGGACAGTTAACACTGAAGCTTTCTTT. This gives the protein CASSQEGTVNTEAFF.

The chain links TRBV7-9 to TRBJ2-4, with TRBD2 matching over 8 bases. The germline V gene encodes CDR1 SEHNR and CDR2 FQNEAQ (reference sequence). This CDR3 spans 18 amino acids. The J segment lost 2 bases and the V segment lost 5 bases, leaving 14 bases of the junction unmatched. For the CDR3, the DNA is TGTGCCAGCAGCGCCCGGGAGGGGACTAGGGGACCCAAAAACATTCAGTACTTC. Translating gives CASSAREGTRGPKNIQYF.

This clone has a handful of counts. This chain connects TRBV27 to TRBJ2-3; no definite D call. Germline-derived CDR1 and CDR2 are MNHEY and SMNVEV (reference sequence). The ends were cut back, 3 bases at V and 4 bases at J, with 2 bases in the middle. CDR3 length: 11 amino acids. The chain's CDR3 is CASSFADTQYF. CDR3 nucleotide sequence: TGTGCCAGCAGTTTCGCAGATACGCAGTATTTT.

This clone was observed a handful of times. The chain is built from TRBV5-5 and TRBJ1-1; D call uncertain. CDR3 length: 16 residues. Germline CDR1 is SGHKS and CDR2 is YYEKEE (reference sequence). The germline V and J ends were trimmed by 7 bases and 1 base, with 20 bases remaining between them. Here the CDR3 DNA reads TGTGCCAGCTTGAAGGAGGCGGGGTTCGAGAACACTGAAGCTTTCTTT. This codes for CASLKEAGFENTEAFF.

With regard to this clone: The junction and the germline gene differ at one end; a read error may be behind it. The V gene is TRBV7-9, the J gene TRBJ2-7, with D possibly TRBD2 on 5 matching bases. The CDR3 runs 12 residues. CDR1 and CDR2 from the germline V gene are SEHNR and FQNEAQ (reference sequence). CDR3 loop: CSSSPLWREQYF. The CDR3, as DNA: TGTTCCAGCAGCCCCCTTTGGAGGGAGCAGTACTTC.

In this sample, this clone turned up a few times. The chain has TRBV2 and TRBJ2-7; 7 bases are shared with TRBD1. There are 14 residues in the CDR3. With 6 bases clipped from V and 0 bases from J, the junction kept 5 bases outside the gene matches. Germline V gives CDR1 SNHLY, CDR2 FYNNEI. The CDR3 coding sequence is TGTGCCAGCAGATCCTGGGACAGCTCCTACGAGCAGTACTTC. Protein sequence: CASRSWDSSYEQYF.

The chain has TRBV7-3 and TRBJ2-3; 14 positions agree with TRBD2. Germline V gene sequence: CDR1 SGHTA, CDR2 FQGTGA. J was trimmed by 3 bases and V by 5 bases; bases with no gene match: 10. This CDR3 is built from 18 residues. CDR3 in DNA: TGTGCCAGCAGCCCGGGACTAGCGGGAGCTTTTGGAACAGATACGCAGTATTTT. Translating it yields CASSPGLAGAFGTDTQYF.

The chain recombines TRBV27 with TRBJ2-7; 10 nucleotides match TRBD2. V trimming: 5 bases; J trimming: 9 bases; junction bases outside the gene matches: 10. This CDR3 is built from 14 residues. Germline assignment: CDR1 MNHEY and CDR2 SMNVEV (reference sequence). CDR3 in amino acids: CASSPSGRADGQYF. The CDR3 DNA reads TGTGCCAGCAGTCCAAGCGGGAGGGCCGATGGGCAGTACTTC.

This clone appeared a few times. The gene calls are TRBV7-9 and TRBJ1-4; 9 nucleotides match TRBD1. CDR1 is SEHNR, CDR2 FQNEAQ, per germline (reference sequence). V was pared by 5 bases and J by 6 bases, with 7 bases of the junction left unmatched. This CDR3 is 15 amino acids long. CDR3 sequence: CASSPKQGADEKLFF. CDR3 coding DNA: TGTGCCAGCAGCCCTAAACAGGGGGCGGATGAAAAACTGTTTTTT.

The count of this clone is one. The rearrangement joins TRBV6-1 to TRBJ1-1, with unresolved D. The V end was cut by 4 bases, the J end by 4 bases, with 13 bases between. This CDR3 region has 14 residues. Germline loops: CDR1 MNHNS, CDR2 SASEGT. The chain's CDR3 is CASSGLTLSTEAFF. The CDR3 nucleotides are TGTGCCAGCAGTGGCCTAACTCTTAGCACTGAAGCTTTCTTT.